The clone carrying this T cell receptor beta chain has a count of ten or more. Its antigen is not identified. The data derive from a study of blood T cells in healthy people across ages. Broader study findings: Per million T cells, TCR beta diversity dropped about linearly as age rose.

The CDR3 consists of 14 residues. From germline, CDR1 is MNHEY and CDR2 SMNVEV (reference sequence). Trimming at V came to 4 bases and at J to 7 bases, leaving 5 bases not matched to a gene. The use of a sample-barcoded 5' primer and a J-beta primer mix characterized a second PCR of about 7 to 12 cycles. A 12-random-nucleotide template-switch adaptor tagged each cDNA molecule. Via MiXCR, TCRdb re-called the 5' RACE reads, giving one row per CDR3 protein. Of 630,000 or so distinct CDR3 sequences listed, 25% to 35% are singletons. At least 5.5 micrograms of total RNA were extracted per sample. Sequencing was carried out using blood. The rearrangement uses TRBV27 and TRBJ2-3; 10 nucleotides match TRBD2. This clonotype was obtained from a woman of 80 years or more in good health. Written as DNA, the CDR3 is TGTGCCAGCAGTTCAGCGGGGGGGATGAATACGCAGTATTTT. Residues: CASSSAGGMNTQYF.